The 32 T cell receptor beta chains below come from one sample, sequenced in a study of fetal regulatory T cell absence and autoimmunity. The assay was immunoSEQ multiplex PCR, and TCRdb's table has in-frame clones only and misses some. The table lists around 100,000 clones, around 72% of them singletons. The sample consisted of pancreas tissue. The receptors derive from a male donor with IPEX syndrome.

The genes are TRBV19 and TRBJ2-2; a possible D gene is TRBD1 (7 bases). Germline V gene sequence: CDR1 LNHDA, CDR2 SQIVND (reference sequence). Trimming pared 1 base from V and 7 bases from J, leaving 13 bases between. CDR3 length: 15 amino acids. The CDR3 coding sequence is TGTGCCAGTAGTATAGCAGGGGGGCCAAGCGGGGAGCTGTTTTTT. Protein: CASSIAGGPSGELFF.

Here the CDR3 reads CASSLGTEETQYF. The CDR3 DNA is TGTGCCAGCAGCCTGGGAACAGAAGAGACCCAGTACTTC. The rearrangement links TRBV5-6 to TRBJ2-5; D ambiguous. V shed 4 bases and J shed 3 bases, with 10 bases lying between them. The germline CDR1 and CDR2 sequences are SGHDT and YYEEEE. The CDR3 runs 13 residues.

The chain has TRBV7-2 and TRBJ2-5, with D possibly TRBD2 on 6 matching bases. Trimming stripped 1 base from V and 5 bases from J, with 14 bases between. Per germline, CDR1 SGHTA and CDR2 FQGNSA. The CDR3 covers 15 residues. The CDR3 nucleotides read TGTGCCAGCAGCTTAGGTGGTGGAGGGGAGGAGACCCAGTACTTC. It is translated as CASSLGGGGEETQYF.

The sample holds one count of this clone. This chain joins TRBV4-1 and TRBJ2-1; the D gene could be TRBD1 or TRBD2 (5 bases each). V dropped 2 bases and J dropped 0 bases, with 8 bases sitting between them. The V gene's germline CDR1 is MGHRA and CDR2 YSYEKL. The CDR3 is 15 residues long. As DNA, the CDR3 is TGCGCCAGCAGCCAAACAGGACTCTCCTACAATGAGCAGTTCTTC. Its protein product is CASSQTGLSYNEQFF.

Here the CDR3 reads CASSLYTAPTGGTGELFF. The CDR3 nucleotides are TGTGCCAGCAGCTTATATACGGCCCCAACAGGGGGCACCGGGGAGCTGTTTTTT. This chain uses TRBV7-6 with TRBJ2-2, with 8 nucleotides matching TRBD1. Germline V gene lookup returns CDR1 SGHVS and CDR2 FNYEAQ. V lost 2 bases, J lost 4 bases, and 12 bases stayed unmatched. The CDR3 has 18 amino acids.

The gene calls are TRBV7-2 and TRBJ2-1, with D uncertain. The germline V gene has CDR1 SGHTA and CDR2 FQGNSA. Trimming took 5 bases from V and 8 from J, leaving 16 bases between them. This CDR3 has 14 amino acids. CDR3 DNA sequence: TGTGCCAGCAGCCTTGCACCCTCGGGCGATGAGCAGTTCTTC. Translating gives CASSLAPSGDEQFF.

V is TRBV15 and J is TRBJ1-1; the D is unclear. This CDR3 contains 15 residues. Germline lookup yields CDR1 LNHNV and CDR2 YYDKDF (reference sequence). V was pared by 3 bases and J by 0 bases, with 11 bases between. CDR3 region: CATSSEDLVNTEAFF. For the CDR3, the DNA is TGTGCCACCAGCAGCGAGGATTTGGTGAACACTGAAGCTTTCTTT.

The chain combines TRBV6-6 with TRBJ1-2; 10 nucleotides line up with TRBD1. The CDR3 has 13 residues. The J segment lost 4 bases and the V segment lost 4 bases, leaving 0 bases of the junction unmatched. Germline V lookup: CDR1 MNHNY, CDR2 SVGAGI (reference sequence). The CDR3 loop is CASSWTGGYGYTF. Here the CDR3 DNA reads TGTGCCAGCAGTTGGACAGGGGGCTATGGCTACACCTTC.

DNA for the CDR3: TGCAGCGTTGAAGATGGAATGAACACTGAAGCTTTCTTT. This encodes CSVEDGMNTEAFF. The rearrangement uses TRBV29-1 and TRBJ1-1; D not certain. The V and J ends lost 0 bases and 0 bases respectively, with 5 bases between them. Germline V gene lookup returns CDR1 SQVTM and CDR2 ANQGSEA. CDR3 length: 13 amino acids.

The count of this clone is one. The CDR3 DNA is TGTGCCAGCCACCTGGCGCCCAACACCGGGGAGCTGTTTTTT. Translated: CASHLAPNTGELFF. The chain links TRBV5-4 to TRBJ2-2; D call uncertain. Germline V gene sequence: CDR1 SGHNT, CDR2 YYREEE (reference sequence). Deletions cut 7 bases from V and 2 bases from J, with 12 bases between. CDR3 length equals 14 residues.

This clone was picked up a small number of times. The rearrangement uses TRBV4-1 and TRBJ2-7, with 9 positions matching TRBD1. V lost 1 base to trimming and J lost 5 bases; unmatched junction nucleotides: 9. The CDR3 spans 16 residues. Germline V gene lookup returns CDR1 MGHRA and CDR2 YSYEKL. The CDR3 here is CASSQGTGTGSHEQYF. As DNA, the CDR3 is TGCGCCAGCAGCCAAGGGACCGGGACAGGGTCCCACGAGCAGTACTTC.

The rearrangement joins TRBV14 to TRBJ2-7; D ambiguous. Germline V gene lookup returns CDR1 SGHDN and CDR2 FVKESK. V was cut by 0 bases and J by 2 bases, with 5 bases left in between. The CDR3 is made up of 13 amino acids. The CDR3 bases are TGTGCCAGCAGCCAAGAAACTCCCTACGAGCAGTACTTC. Its protein product is CASSQETPYEQYF.

This sequence joins TRBV12-5 and TRBJ2-5, with D perhaps matching TRBD2 (6 bases). The CDR3 length is 14 residues. Germline assignment: CDR1 LGHNT and CDR2 FRNRAP. The germline V and J ends were trimmed by 4 bases and 4 bases, with 13 bases remaining between them. CDR3 DNA: TGTGCTAGTGGTTCCCGGGGTAGCGGAGAGACCCAGTACTTC. Protein sequence: CASGSRGSGETQYF.

The J gene is TRBJ2-3, the V gene TRBV27; TRBD2 matches at 8 bases. Germline CDR1 is MNHEY and CDR2 is SMNVEV (reference sequence). The CDR3 covers 14 residues. The trim removed 7 bases at V and 5 bases at J, leaving 8 bases unmatched. The DNA of the CDR3 is TGTGCCAGCACCTGGGGGCTAGCGGGAGATACGCAGTATTTT. Its translation is CASTWGLAGDTQYF.

The chain combines TRBV4-3 with TRBJ1-1; D uncertain. This CDR3 region has 14 residues. Deletions cut 0 bases from V and 0 bases from J, with 5 bases between. Germline CDR1 is LGHNA and CDR2 is YSLEER. The DNA for the CDR3 is TGCGCCAGCAGCCAAGATTTAGTGAACACTGAAGCTTTCTTT. Translated, it gives CASSQDLVNTEAFF.

This sequence joins TRBV6-4 and TRBJ2-5; D perhaps matches TRBD1 (6 bases). The CDR3 length is 15 residues. CDR1 is MRHNA and CDR2 is SNTAGT in the germline V gene. The V end was cut by 0 bases, the J end by 4 bases, with 12 bases between. CDR3 bases: TGTGCCAGCAGTGACTCAGCAGGGGAAGGAGAGACCCAGTACTTC. Encoded protein: CASSDSAGEGETQYF.

CDR3 sequence (DNA): TGCGCCAGCAGCTCCATGTCCTACGAGCAGTACTTC. Amino acid sequence: CASSSMSYEQYF. The rearrangement links TRBV5-1 to TRBJ2-7, with D unclear. The CDR3 is 12 residues long. V lost 3 bases, J lost 1 base, and 5 bases lay in between. Germline V gene lookup returns CDR1 SGHRS and CDR2 YFSETQ. Full variable domain (remainder filled in from reference TRBV5-1 and TRBJ2-7): KAGVTQTPRYLIKTRGQQVTLSCSPISGHRSVSWYQQTPGQGLQFLFEYFSETQRNKGNFPGRFSGRQFSNSRSEMNVSTLELGDSALYLCASSSMSYEQYFGPGTRLTVT.

The chain uses TRBV5-1 and TRBJ1-5; D ambiguous. Germline lookup yields CDR1 SGHRS and CDR2 YFSETQ. The CDR3 is 14 amino acids. V was cut by 0 bases and J by 0 bases, with 4 bases left in between. The CDR3 reads CASSLDGSNQPQHF. The CDR3 DNA follows: TGCGCCAGCAGCTTGGATGGTAGCAATCAGCCCCAGCATTTT.

This clone is medium-sized in the sample. This chain joins TRBV5-1 and TRBJ2-5, with 11 bases identical to TRBD2. Unmatched junction bases numbered 8, after V lost 3 bases and J lost 4 bases. The CDR3 is 16 amino acids. Germline CDR1 SGHRS, CDR2 YFSETQ. CDR3 sequence (DNA): TGCGCCAGCAGCTACCGGACTAGCGGGTCAGGAGAGACCCAGTACTTC. Translation gives CASSYRTSGSGETQYF.

This clone was found once. The chain's CDR3 is CASSQDRRSFGVYYGYTF. The CDR3 DNA reads as TGTGCCAGCAGCCAAGATCGAAGGTCTTTTGGGGTTTACTATGGCTACACCTTC. V is TRBV4-2 and J is TRBJ1-2; D uncertain. V gave up 0 bases and J gave up 3 bases, with 20 bases separating them. The CDR3 is made up of 18 amino acids. The germline V gene encodes CDR1 LGHNA and CDR2 YNFKEQ.

The chain recombines TRBV2 with TRBJ2-5; the D is unclear. Per germline, CDR1 SNHLY and CDR2 FYNNEI. V dropped 0 bases and J dropped 4 bases, with 15 bases sitting between them. CDR3 length equals 16 residues. The CDR3 DNA is TGTGCCAGCAGTGAAGCGCTTGGGCGAAAGGGAGAGACCCAGTACTTC. Translated: CASSEALGRKGETQYF.

The chain combines TRBV11-2 with TRBJ2-3; TRBD2 aligns across 16 bases. The J segment lost 6 bases and the V segment lost 3 bases, leaving 9 bases of the junction unmatched. Germline assignment: CDR1 SGHAT and CDR2 FQNNGV. This CDR3 contains 18 residues. CDR3: CASSFSGLAGGPGDTQYF. CDR3 DNA: TGTGCCAGCAGCTTTTCGGGACTAGCGGGAGGGCCGGGTGATACGCAGTATTTT.

This clone showed up just once. The chain has TRBV6-5 and TRBJ2-1; D tentatively fits TRBD1 or TRBD2 (5 bases each). The V end was cut by 6 bases, the J end by 2 bases, with 11 bases between. Germline V gene lookup returns CDR1 MNHEY and CDR2 SVGAGI. This CDR3 contains 14 residues. CDR3 coding DNA: TGTGCCAGCAGCAAAGGGACCCCCTACAATGAGCAGTTCTTC. This sequence encodes CASSKGTPYNEQFF.

This clone turned up a few times. V is TRBV7-2 and J is TRBJ2-2; maybe TRBD1 (6 bases). This CDR3 is built from 16 residues. With 1 base removed from V and 6 bases from J, the gap between germline ends came to 15 bases. Germline V gene data show CDR1 as SGHTA and CDR2 as FQGNSA. The CDR3 region has the DNA TGTGCCAGCAGCTTAGATTGGGGGCTTTGGCCCGGGGAGCTGTTTTTT. Translation: CASSLDWGLWPGELFF. Drawing the rest from reference TRBV7-2 and TRBJ2-2, the complete variable domain is GAGVSQSPSNKVTEKGKDVELRCDPISGHTALYWYRQSLGQGLEFLIYFQGNSAPDKSGLPSDRFSAERTGGSVSTLTIQRTQQEDSAVYLCASSLDWGLWPGELFFGEGSRLTVL.

V is TRBV27 and J is TRBJ2-7, with D perhaps matching TRBD2 (5 bases). The CDR3 spans 14 residues. V was clipped by 2 bases and J by 3 bases, with 11 bases between them. CDR1 is MNHEY, CDR2 SMNVEV, per germline (reference sequence). CDR3 DNA: TGTGCCAGCAGTTTACACGGACTTCGCTACGAGCAGTACTTC. It specifies CASSLHGLRYEQYF.

V is TRBV5-1 and J is TRBJ1-3, with TRBD1 identical over 9 bases. In germline, CDR1 is SGHRS, CDR2 YFSETQ. Unmatched junction bases numbered 5, after V lost 4 bases and J lost 0 bases. The length of the CDR3 is 16 residues. The CDR3 DNA is TGCGCCAGCAGCGTCCGGGGACAGGGCTCTGGAAACACCATATATTTT. It is translated as CASSVRGQGSGNTIYF.

The sample holds a few counts of this clone. V usage is TRBV19 and J usage is TRBJ2-7, with D perhaps TRBD1 (6 bases). Germline V gene data show CDR1 as LNHDA and CDR2 as SQIVND (reference sequence). The germline V and J ends were trimmed by 6 bases and 3 bases, with 12 bases remaining between them. The CDR3 has 13 residues. The CDR3, as DNA: TGTGCCAGTAGCCCGGGACATTTCTACGAGCAGTACTTC. Encoded protein: CASSPGHFYEQYF.

This clone was seen only a few times. The chain is built from TRBV6-6 and TRBJ1-1; possible D gene TRBD1, 5 bases. Trimming shortened V by 2 bases and J by 2 bases, and 9 bases separated the two germline ends. This CDR3 has 14 residues. CDR1 is MNHNY, CDR2 SVGAGI, per germline (reference sequence). Here the CDR3 reads CASSYRGANTEAFF. The CDR3 DNA reads as TGTGCCAGCAGTTACAGGGGCGCCAACACTGAAGCTTTCTTT.

This clone was recorded once. The chain couples TRBV10-3 to TRBJ2-5; the match to TRBD2 covers 11 bases. The germline V gene has CDR1 ENHRY and CDR2 SYGVKD. The length of the CDR3 is 15 residues. V was pared by 8 bases and J by 5 bases, with 10 bases of the junction left unmatched. The CDR3 region is CAIASGGFSGETQYF. CDR3 in DNA: TGTGCCATCGCTAGCGGGGGGTTCTCTGGGGAGACCCAGTACTTC.

This clone was observed once. The J gene is TRBJ2-2, the V gene TRBV11-3; D is perhaps TRBD1 (6 bases). Germline CDR1 reads SGHNT; CDR2 reads YENEEA. V lost 2 bases and J lost 4, with 11 bases in between. There are 15 residues in the CDR3. This CDR3 reads CASSLRGGSTGELFF. CDR3 DNA sequence: TGTGCCAGCAGCTTAAGAGGGGGTAGCACCGGGGAGCTGTTTTTT.

The rearrangement links TRBV30 to TRBJ2-7, with D hard to call. The germline gives CDR1 GTSNPN, CDR2 SVGIG (reference sequence). The length of the CDR3 is 11 residues. Trimming stripped 3 bases from V and 1 base from J, with 4 bases between. The CDR3 region is CAWSYSYEQYF. Written as DNA, the CDR3 is TGTGCCTGGAGCTATTCCTACGAGCAGTACTTC.

The chain recombines TRBV6-1 with TRBJ2-7, with D perhaps matching TRBD1 (6 bases). Germline V gene lookup returns CDR1 MNHNS and CDR2 SASEGT. The V and J ends lost 7 bases and 5 bases respectively, with 18 bases between them. The CDR3 is 14 amino acids. The DNA of the CDR3 is TGTGCCAGCAACACAGGGACGCCCCAAAACGAGCAGTACTTC. Protein: CASNTGTPQNEQYF.